Listed below are T cell receptor beta chains from one sample, sequenced in a study of shared clonotypes between healthy human individuals. Produced via immunoSEQ multiplex PCR; TCRdb's table is partial and in-frame only. The sample lists under 600,000 clones, roughly 98% occurring once. Sequenced material: naive CD8+ T cells sorted from blood. The receptors were sampled from a man aged 25-45 years in good health. The CDR3 runs from the conserved cysteine through the conserved F or W. The D gene is left open where the match is weak. For some rows the clone size is stated as once, few or many, or as a class when expanded; others skip it.

d_gene	v_gene	j_gene	len	abundance	CDR3aa	CDR3nt
-	TRBV14	TRBJ2-3	21	-	CASSQEDSKFRPRPSTDTQYF	TGTGCCAGCAGCCAAGAGGACTCCAAGTTCAGACCCAGACCTAGCACAGATACGCAGTATTTT
TRBD2	TRBV28	TRBJ2-3	16	-	CASSRGLAGRTDTQYF	TGTGCCAGCAGCAGGGGACTAGCGGGACGGACAGATACGCAGTATTTT
TRBD2	TRBV15	TRBJ2-7	16	-	CATSRPRTSGLYEQYF	TGTGCCACCAGCCGCCCCAGGACTAGCGGACTTTACGAGCAGTACTTC
TRBD1	TRBV11-2	TRBJ2-7	15	-	CASSFGQGIAYEQYF	TGTGCCAGCAGCTTCGGACAGGGTATCGCCTACGAGCAGTACTTC
-	TRBV6-1	TRBJ1-1	15	-	CASSEGLQGGIEAFF	TGTGCCAGCAGTGAGGGACTCCAAGGAGGAATTGAAGCTTTCTTT
-	TRBV5-1	TRBJ1-2	15	-	CASSSGVQAAEGYTF	TGCGCCAGCAGCTCGGGGGTGCAGGCCGCTGAAGGCTACACCTTC
-	TRBV5-5	TRBJ2-1	11	-	CASSLLVEQFF	TGTGCCAGCAGCCTCCTAGTTGAGCAGTTCTTC
-	TRBV5-4	TRBJ2-1	14	-	CASSSSTSFNEQFF	TGTGCCAGCAGTTCTTCAACTAGTTTCAATGAGCAGTTCTTC
TRBD1	TRBV29-1	TRBJ1-2	13	-	CSVAGTGGVGYTF	TGCAGCGTCGCGGGGACAGGGGGTGTTGGCTACACCTTC
-	TRBV7-9	TRBJ1-2	15	-	CASSLIKAGSYGYTF	TGTGCCAGCAGCTTAATAAAGGCCGGTAGCTATGGCTACACCTTC
TRBD2	TRBV10-2	TRBJ2-3	15	-	CASSRAGGYTDTQYF	TGCGCCAGCAGTCGAGCGGGAGGGTACACAGATACGCAGTATTTT
TRBD2	TRBV28	TRBJ2-1	17	once	CASSLREGLAKDNEQFF	TGTGCCAGCAGTTTAAGGGAGGGACTAGCGAAAGACAATGAGCAGTTCTTC
-	TRBV4-3	TRBJ2-7	18	-	CASSQVHLPVSLEGEQYF	TGCGCCAGCAGCCAAGTTCACCTCCCTGTAAGTCTGGAGGGAGAGCAGTACTTC
-	TRBV7-9	TRBJ2-7	13	-	CASSFPQGIEQYF	TGTGCCAGCAGCTTCCCACAGGGTATCGAGCAGTACTTC
TRBD2	TRBV2	TRBJ2-3	16	-	CASSDIAGVYTDTQYF	TGTGCCAGCAGTGACATAGCGGGAGTGTACACAGATACGCAGTATTTT
TRBD1	TRBV5-6	TRBJ2-1	16	once	CASSVDRGLGPNEQFF	TGTGCCAGCAGCGTCGACAGGGGTCTAGGTCCCAATGAGCAGTTCTTC
-	TRBV19	TRBJ2-6	18	few	CASSLARTNHKRANVLTF	TGTGCCAGTAGTCTAGCGCGGACAAATCACAAACGGGCCAACGTCCTGACTTTC
TRBD1	TRBV28	TRBJ1-2	13	-	CASSTQGASGYTF	TGTGCCAGCAGTACACAGGGGGCTTCTGGCTACACCTTC
-	TRBV9	TRBJ2-2	15	-	CASSAPRQPTGELFF	TGTGCCAGCAGTGCCCCCAGACAACCAACCGGGGAGCTGTTTTTT
-	TRBV27	TRBJ2-1	13	-	CASSLGEHNEQFF	TGTGCCAGCAGTTTAGGCGAACACAATGAGCAGTTCTTC
TRBD2	TRBV7-9	TRBJ2-5	16	once	CASSFVGLAGEETQYF	TGTGCCAGCAGCTTCGTGGGACTAGCGGGAGAAGAGACCCAGTACTTC
TRBD1	TRBV7-8	TRBJ1-3	14	-	CASSLTGVGNTIYF	TGTGCCAGCAGCTTAACAGGGGTTGGAAACACCATATATTTT
-	TRBV4-1	TRBJ2-5	12	-	CASSHLQETQYF	TGCGCCAGCAGCCACCTCCAAGAGACCCAGTACTTC
TRBD1	TRBV7-3	TRBJ2-3	14	-	CASRSGQGRDTQYF	TGTGCCAGCAGATCAGGACAGGGAAGGGATACGCAGTATTTT
-	TRBV28	TRBJ2-3	14	-	CASGAAAGTDTQYF	TGTGCCAGCGGGGCGGCGGCCGGCACAGATACGCAGTATTTT
-	TRBV18	TRBJ2-3	13	once	CASSPRDPDTQYF	TGTGCCAGCTCACCCAGGGATCCAGATACGCAGTATTTT
TRBD1	TRBV27	TRBJ2-5	13	-	CASSSGGRETQYF	TGTGCCAGCAGCTCAGGGGGCCGAGAGACCCAGTACTTC
-	TRBV9	TRBJ1-4	14	-	CASSGTATNEKLFF	TGTGCCAGCAGCGGGACAGCAACTAATGAAAAACTGTTTTTT
TRBD2	TRBV28	TRBJ2-7	16	-	CASSYDIGTSSYEQYF	TGTGCCAGCAGTTACGATATTGGGACTAGCTCCTACGAGCAGTACTTC
-	TRBV2	TRBJ1-1	14	-	CASSSLQGKPEAFF	TGTGCCAGCAGCTCACTACAGGGTAAGCCTGAAGCTTTCTTT
-	TRBV27	TRBJ2-2	15	-	CASSLLAVGAGELFF	TGTGCCAGCAGTTTATTGGCAGTGGGGGCCGGGGAGCTGTTTTTT
TRBD1	TRBV27	TRBJ1-2	13	-	CASTPGQGAGYTF	TGTGCCAGCACCCCGGGACAGGGAGCTGGCTACACCTTC
-	TRBV6-5	TRBJ1-1	15	-	CASSYSNGGNTEAFF	TGTGCCAGCAGTTACTCGAACGGTGGGAACACTGAAGCTTTCTTT
-	TRBV5-1	TRBJ2-7	12	-	CASRAPGYEQYF	TGCGCCAGCAGGGCCCCCGGCTACGAGCAGTACTTC
-	TRBV6-1	TRBJ1-1	14	-	CASSDLVTEGRAFF	TGTGCCAGCAGTGATCTTGTTACGGAGGGGAGAGCTTTCTTT
-	TRBV15	TRBJ1-1	14	-	CATGGGGANTEAFF	TGTGCCACCGGCGGTGGCGGGGCGAACACTGAAGCTTTCTTT